The rows below give T cell receptor beta chains drawn from one sample of a study of T cell responses to AZD1222 COVID-19 vaccine. Data came from immunoSEQ multiplex PCR; TCRdb stores just in-frame clones and leaves some out. In the table there are tens of thousands of clones, around nine tenths of which are singletons. The starting material was peripheral blood, obtained on day 0 of MenACWY control vaccination. The origin of the receptors is an adult in good health. Each CDR3 is given with its conserved first and last residue. The order of the fields is J gene, V gene, clone size, D gene, CDR3 protein, CDR3 DNA. The D gene is left open where the match is weak. The listing skips clone size in some rows; elsewhere it reads once, few, many or a size class.

j_gene: TRBJ2-2; v_gene: TRBV4-3; abundance: once; d_gene: TRBD2; CDR3aa: CASSQTSGDSGELFF; CDR3nt: TGCGCCAGCAGCCAAACTAGCGGGGACTCCGGGGAGCTGTTTTTT
j_gene: TRBJ1-6; v_gene: TRBV4-1; abundance: -; d_gene: -; CDR3aa: CASSQVKEGSPLHF; CDR3nt: TGCGCCAGCAGCCAAGTCAAGGAGGGTTCACCCCTCCACTTT
j_gene: TRBJ2-2; v_gene: TRBV11-3; abundance: -; d_gene: -; CDR3aa: CASSFLGSTGELFF; CDR3nt: TGTGCCAGCAGCTTTCTAGGGAGCACCGGGGAGCTGTTTTTT
j_gene: TRBJ2-1; v_gene: TRBV6-2/TRBV6-3; abundance: -; d_gene: TRBD2; CDR3aa: CASSVAGGYEQFF; CDR3nt: TGTGCCAGCAGCGTAGCGGGAGGGTATGAGCAGTTCTTC
j_gene: TRBJ1-5; v_gene: TRBV2; abundance: -; d_gene: -; CDR3aa: CASSEGMTGSHQPQHF; CDR3nt: TGTGCCAGCAGTGAAGGTATGACAGGATCCCATCAGCCCCAGCATTTT
j_gene: TRBJ2-2; v_gene: TRBV5-1; abundance: -; d_gene: -; CDR3aa: CASSQGGPDTGELFF; CDR3nt: TGCGCCAGCAGCCAAGGAGGGCCGGACACCGGGGAGCTGTTTTTT
j_gene: TRBJ2-7; v_gene: TRBV11-2; abundance: -; d_gene: -; CDR3aa: CASSRLGLDSYEQYF; CDR3nt: TGTGCCAGCAGTCGCCTTGGGCTAGACTCCTACGAGCAGTACTTC
j_gene: TRBJ2-7; v_gene: TRBV7-3; abundance: -; d_gene: -; CDR3aa: CASSFLGDNEQYF; CDR3nt: TGTGCCAGCAGCTTTTTAGGGGACAACGAGCAGTACTTC
j_gene: TRBJ2-7; v_gene: TRBV19; abundance: -; d_gene: -; CDR3aa: CASSTDPDSYEQYF; CDR3nt: TGTGCCAGTAGTACCGACCCGGACAGCTACGAGCAGTACTTC
j_gene: TRBJ2-5; v_gene: TRBV7-2; abundance: -; d_gene: TRBD2; CDR3aa: CASSLSGRSEETQYF; CDR3nt: TGTGCCAGCAGCTTGAGCGGGAGATCCGAAGAGACCCAGTACTTC
j_gene: TRBJ2-3; v_gene: TRBV19; abundance: -; d_gene: -; CDR3aa: CASKGIGGTDTQYF; CDR3nt: TGTGCCAGTAAGGGCATAGGGGGCACAGATACGCAGTATTTT
j_gene: TRBJ1-1; v_gene: TRBV7-9; abundance: -; d_gene: -; CDR3aa: CASSKGGTEAFF; CDR3nt: TGTGCCAGCAGCAAGGGGGGGACTGAAGCTTTCTTT
j_gene: TRBJ1-5; v_gene: TRBV5-1; abundance: -; d_gene: -; CDR3aa: CASSRDGDQPQHF; CDR3nt: TGCGCCAGCAGCCGTGACGGGGATCAGCCCCAGCATTTT
j_gene: TRBJ1-6; v_gene: TRBV27; abundance: few; d_gene: -; CDR3aa: CASRRDGFYSPLHF; CDR3nt: TGTGCCAGCAGAAGGGACGGTTTTTATTCACCCCTCCACTTT
j_gene: TRBJ2-3; v_gene: TRBV3-1/TRBV3-2; abundance: -; d_gene: TRBD2; CDR3aa: CASSQVGGRAAQYF; CDR3nt: TGTGCCAGCAGCCAAGTGGGCGGGAGGGCCGCGCAGTATTTT
j_gene: TRBJ2-7; v_gene: TRBV6-5; abundance: -; d_gene: TRBD1; CDR3aa: CASSWDRAYEQYF; CDR3nt: TGTGCCAGCAGCTGGGACAGAGCCTACGAGCAGTACTTC
j_gene: TRBJ1-2; v_gene: TRBV5-5; abundance: -; d_gene: -; CDR3aa: CASSLGGTFNYGYTF; CDR3nt: TGTGCCAGCAGCTTGGGGGGGACGTTCAACTATGGCTACACCTTC
j_gene: TRBJ1-2; v_gene: TRBV7-3; abundance: once; d_gene: -; CDR3aa: CASSLPNQSGYTF; CDR3nt: TGTGCCAGCAGCTTACCAAATCAATCGGGGTACACCTTC
j_gene: TRBJ2-7; v_gene: TRBV27; abundance: -; d_gene: TRBD1; CDR3aa: CASRKLTGVRDHEQYF; CDR3nt: TGTGCCAGCAGAAAATTGACAGGGGTTAGAGATCACGAGCAGTACTTC
j_gene: TRBJ2-5; v_gene: TRBV6-2/TRBV6-3; abundance: -; d_gene: -; CDR3aa: CASSNPDGQETQYF; CDR3nt: TGTGCCAGCAGTAACCCGGACGGCCAAGAGACCCAGTACTTC